This passage covers 9 T cell receptor beta chains from one sample sequenced in a study of T cell responses to AZD1222 COVID-19 vaccine. The data were produced by immunoSEQ multiplex PCR, yet TCRdb's version contains in-frame clones alone and is incomplete. Here the sample spans around 75,000 clones, around 84% being singletons. Sample: peripheral blood, taken on day 0 of AZD1222 vaccination. The receptors were sampled from an adult in good health.

This chain uses TRBV29-1 with TRBJ1-1; the D gene is possibly TRBD1 (5 bases). CDR1 and CDR2 (germline): SQVTM, ANQGSEA. This CDR3 has 12 amino acids. Trimming shortened V by 3 bases and J by 7 bases, and 12 bases separated the two germline ends. This CDR3 is CSVDTWQGEAFF. For the CDR3, the DNA is TGCAGCGTTGATACTTGGCAGGGTGAAGCTTTCTTT. Full variable domain (missing parts from reference TRBV29-1 and TRBJ1-1): SAVISQKPSRDICQRGTSLTIQCQVDSQVTMMFWYRQQPGQSLTLIATANQGSEATYESGFVIDKFPISRPNLTFSTLTVSNMSPEDSSIYLCSVDTWQGEAFFGQGTRLTVV.

This chain uses TRBV5-5 with TRBJ1-5, with 8 bases aligning to TRBD1. V lost 0 bases to trimming and J lost 2 bases; unmatched junction nucleotides: 7. Germline values: CDR1 SGHKS, CDR2 YYEKEE (reference sequence). The CDR3 covers 17 residues. The CDR3 sequence is CASSLAGAGGGNQPQHF. In DNA, the CDR3 is TGTGCCAGCAGCTTGGCCGGGGCAGGGGGCGGCAATCAGCCCCAGCATTTT.

The J gene is TRBJ2-4, the V gene TRBV15; 7 bases are a match to TRBD2. The CDR3 runs 18 residues. V shed 4 bases and J 5 bases; nucleotides not matched to a gene: 17. Germline CDR1 LNHNV, CDR2 YYDKDF (reference sequence). In DNA, the CDR3 is TGTGCCACCAGCATCGCCCTAACGGACTGGGCGGGGGAAAACATTCAGTACTTC. Protein: CATSIALTDWAGENIQYF.

V usage is TRBV3-1 (or the pseudogene TRBV3-2) and J usage is TRBJ1-4; possibly TRBD1 for D (6 bases). Germline V gene data show CDR1 as LGHDT and CDR2 as YNNKEL (reference sequence). V lost 4 bases, J lost 7 bases, and 13 bases lay in between. The CDR3 is made up of 14 amino acids. CDR3 DNA sequence: TGTGCCAGCAGCCCCAGGGGTTTGGGTGAAAAACTGTTTTTT. Protein product: CASSPRGLGEKLFF.

The CDR3 spells CASSYGWANYGYTF. The DNA for the CDR3 is TGTGCCAGCAGTTACGGATGGGCTAACTATGGCTACACCTTC. The chain carries TRBV6-5 and TRBJ1-2; D remains ambiguous. Germline values: CDR1 MNHEY, CDR2 SVGAGI. CDR3 length: 14 amino acids. V lost 2 bases to trimming and J lost 0 bases, with 7 bases between them.

The V and J genes are TRBV10-3 and TRBJ2-2; D is possibly TRBD1 or TRBD2 (5 bases each). This CDR3 has 16 residues. V shed 8 bases and J shed 2 bases, with 18 bases lying between them. Germline CDR1 reads ENHRY; CDR2 reads SYGVKD. CDR3 protein: CAISLGEGVNTGELFF. The CDR3 coding sequence is TGTGCCATCTCCCTGGGGGAAGGGGTTAACACCGGGGAGCTGTTTTTT.

The chain combines TRBV9 with TRBJ1-2; no definite D call. CDR1 is SGDLS, CDR2 YYNGEE, per germline. The CDR3 totals 13 residues. With 3 bases removed from V and 3 bases from J, the gap between germline ends came to 9 bases. CDR3 sequence reads: CASSGDTHYGYTF. The CDR3 region has the DNA TGTGCCAGCAGCGGAGACACCCACTATGGCTACACCTTC.

This rearrangement joins TRBV19 to TRBJ2-2, with D tentatively TRBD2 (5 bases). This CDR3 has 16 amino acids. V lost 7 bases to trimming and J lost 4 bases, with 19 bases between them. Germline-derived CDR1 and CDR2 are LNHDA and SQIVND (reference sequence). The DNA for the CDR3 is TGTGCCAGTAATCTTGGCGTTGGGAGTGGCACCGGGGAGCTGTTTTTT. This translates into CASNLGVGSGTGELFF.

This clone was observed once. The chain employs TRBV7-9 and TRBJ1-4; D is possibly TRBD1 (6 bases). The length of the CDR3 is 15 residues. V shed 4 bases and J shed 6 bases, with 15 bases lying between them. The germline gives CDR1 SEHNR, CDR2 FQNEAQ (reference sequence). The CDR3 DNA reads as TGTGCCAGCAGCTCCGCGGGGGGGCCACATGAAAAACTGTTTTTT. This encodes CASSSAGGPHEKLFF.